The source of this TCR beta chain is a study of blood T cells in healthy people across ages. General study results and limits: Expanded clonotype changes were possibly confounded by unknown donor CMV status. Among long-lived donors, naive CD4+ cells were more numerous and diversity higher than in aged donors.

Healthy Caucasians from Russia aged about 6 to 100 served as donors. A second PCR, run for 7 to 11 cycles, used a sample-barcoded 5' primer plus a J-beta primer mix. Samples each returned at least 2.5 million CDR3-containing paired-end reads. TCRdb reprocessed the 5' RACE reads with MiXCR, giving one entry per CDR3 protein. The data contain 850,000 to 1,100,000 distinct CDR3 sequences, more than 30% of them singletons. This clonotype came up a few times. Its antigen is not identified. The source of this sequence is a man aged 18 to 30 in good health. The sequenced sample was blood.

The CDR3 region is CASSTSGDYNEQFF. The CDR3 coding sequence is TGTGCCAGCAGCACCAGCGGGGACTACAATGAGCAGTTCTTC. The chain carries TRBV11-2 and TRBJ2-1, with 7 bases aligning to TRBD2. J lost 3 bases, V lost 5 bases, and 4 bases had no gene match. This CDR3 is 14 amino acids long. CDR1 is SGHAT, CDR2 FQNNGV, per germline.